This T cell receptor (beta chain) was identified in a study of control samples from healthy donors and cancer patients. This clone has a handful of counts. Clones were sequenced by immunoSEQ multiplex PCR, and TCRdb holds only the in-frame ones, with some missing. The data show around 190,000 clones, around nine tenths seen once. V was trimmed by 1 base and J by 2 bases, leaving 9 bases between them. This CDR3 contains 15 residues. CDR1 and CDR2 from the germline V gene are SGHTA and FQGNSA. This sequence joins TRBV7-2 and TRBJ2-4; no firm D call. The sequence was obtained from a man aged 25-45 years in good health. The specimen was blood. The CDR3 DNA reads as TGTGCCAGCAGCTTAGTCGAAGGTTCCAAAAACATTCAGTACTTC. Its protein product is CASSLVEGSKNIQYF.